This entry features one T cell receptor beta chain sequence. This sample was taken from a study of shared clonotypes between healthy human individuals. Repertoires were generated with immunoSEQ multiplex PCR, while TCRdb's copy carries only in-frame clones and drops some. The table includes about 2 million clones, over 85% detected once. This sequence originates from a man younger than 30 in good health. The sequenced material came from naive CD4+ T cells sorted from blood. Subset described: CD45RA+ positively selected.

CDR3 DNA: TGTGCCAGCAGCCCCAGGGGAATCTACGAGCAGTACTTC. Protein sequence: CASSPRGIYEQYF. The chain combines TRBV5-6 with TRBJ2-7, with a possible D match to TRBD1 (6 bases). Germline-derived CDR1 and CDR2 are SGHDT and YYEEEE. The CDR3 spans 13 residues. The V and J ends lost 4 bases and 3 bases respectively, with 11 bases between them. Drawing the rest from reference TRBV5-6 and TRBJ2-7, the complete variable domain is DAGVTQSPTHLIKTRGQQVTLRCSPKSGHDTVSWYQQALGQGPQFIFQYYEEEERQRGNFPDRFSGHQFPNYSSELNVNALLLGDSALYLCASSPRGIYEQYFGPGTRLTVT.